This is a list of T cell receptor beta chains from one sample in a study of T cells in Graves' hyperthyroidism and ophthalmopathy. TCRdb reanalysed the multiplex PCR reads using MiXCR and keeps one entry per CDR3 protein. The profile shows roughly 500,000 distinct CDR3 sequences, roughly a sixth of them singletons. The sequenced sample was blood. The receptors stem from a woman younger than 45 with Graves' ophthalmopathy. Each CDR3 is given with its conserved first and last residue. Each record gives: D gene, V gene, J gene, clone size, CDR3 protein, CDR3 DNA. The D gene is left open where the match is weak. Some rows mark clone size as missing; the rest say once, few, many or name a class of expanded clone.

TRBD1	TRBV20-1	TRBJ2-3	few	CSARVGQGTDTQYF	TGCAGTGCTAGAGTCGGACAGGGCACAGATACGCAGTATTTT
-	TRBV3-1	TRBJ2-7	-	CASSQDVAGRGYEQYF	TGTGCCAGCAGCCAAGATGTGGCAGGGCGAGGGTACGAGCAGTACTTC
-	TRBV9	TRBJ2-5	-	CASSVGVANKGKETQYF	TGTGCCAGCAGCGTAGGGGTCGCCAACAAGGGGAAAGAGACCCAGTACTTC
TRBD2	TRBV3-1	TRBJ2-1	few	CASSDSGRAPYNEQFF	TGTGCCAGCAGTGATAGCGGGAGAGCACCCTACAATGAGCAGTTCTTC
TRBD2	TRBV5-8	TRBJ2-1	many	CASSFLGLAGVGSYNEQFF	TGTGCCAGCAGCTTCTTAGGACTAGCGGGAGTGGGCTCCTACAATGAGCAGTTCTTC
-	TRBV19	TRBJ2-7	-	CASSVDKGSSYEQYF	TGTGCCAGTAGTGTCGACAAGGGGAGCTCCTACGAGCAGTACTTC
TRBD2	TRBV9	TRBJ2-6	-	CASSVEPGLALTGANVLTF	TGTGCCAGCAGCGTAGAGCCGGGACTAGCACTTACTGGGGCCAACGTCCTGACTTTC
-	TRBV28	TRBJ2-7	many	CASSRRMTGSSYEQYF	TGTGCCAGCAGTCGTCGAATGACAGGCAGCTCCTACGAGCAGTACTTC
-	TRBV28	TRBJ2-7	-	CASSSRRVEQYF	TGTGCCAGCAGTTCCCGGCGGGTAGAGCAGTACTTC
-	TRBV28	TRBJ1-6	-	CASSLAVKSSPLHF	TGTGCCAGCAGTTTAGCCGTAAAGAGTTCACCCCTCCACTTT
-	TRBV14	TRBJ2-1	many	CASSQEYASYNEQFF	TGTGCCAGCAGCCAAGAATATGCCTCCTACAATGAGCAGTTCTTC
TRBD1	TRBV24-1	TRBJ1-5	few	CATSDGQGESQPQHF	TGTGCCACCAGTGATGGACAGGGCGAGAGTCAGCCCCAGCATTTT
-	TRBV5-6	TRBJ1-6	-	CASSPAPGGSYNSPLHF	TGTGCCAGCAGCCCCGCGCCCGGGGGGTCCTATAATTCACCCCTCCACTTT
-	TRBV28	TRBJ2-5	many	CASSFTIRLTETQYF	TGTGCCAGCAGTTTTACAATCCGACTGACGGAGACCCAGTACTTC
TRBD1	TRBV7-2	TRBJ1-4	few	CASSLGGTVNEKLFF	TGTGCCAGCAGCTTAGGAGGGACAGTTAATGAAAAACTGTTTTTT
-	TRBV4-3	TRBJ2-1	-	CASSPFFGDNEQFF	TGCGCCAGCAGCCCCTTCTTTGGGGACAATGAGCAGTTCTTC
-	TRBV20-1	TRBJ2-7	few	CSAPEVNSYEQYF	TGCAGTGCTCCGGAGGTAAACTCCTACGAGCAGTACTTC
TRBD2	TRBV20-1	TRBJ2-3	many	CSAGNKREGTDTQYF	TGCAGTGCCGGGAACAAGCGGGAGGGCACAGATACGCAGTATTTT
-	TRBV4-1	TRBJ2-1	few	CASSQDFTASYNEQFF	TGCGCCAGCAGCCAAGATTTCACCGCCTCCTACAATGAGCAGTTCTTC
TRBD1	TRBV11-2	TRBJ2-2	-	CASSFLGGQGSGELFF	TGTGCCAGCAGCTTCTTAGGGGGACAGGGTAGCGGGGAGCTGTTTTTT
TRBD2	TRBV10-1	TRBJ2-7	-	CASSDEREVFYEQYF	TGCGCCAGCAGTGATGAGCGGGAGGTATTCTACGAGCAGTACTTC
TRBD1	TRBV6-5	TRBJ1-1	many	CASSPNPGQVGQGETEAFF	TGTGCCAGCAGTCCCAATCCGGGACAGGTAGGCCAAGGGGAGACTGAAGCTTTCTTT
TRBD1	TRBV28	TRBJ2-6	few	CASSPTGDGANVLTF	TGTGCCAGCAGTCCCACAGGGGACGGGGCCAACGTCCTGACTTTC
TRBD2	TRBV6-2/TRBV6-3	TRBJ2-1	-	CASSELGGRYYNEQFF	TGTGCCAGCAGTGAACTCGGCGGGAGGTACTACAATGAGCAGTTCTTC
-	TRBV7-6	TRBJ1-2	once	CASSPYTGTSDYGYTF	TGTGCCAGCAGCCCCTACACAGGGACCTCTGACTATGGCTACACCTTC
-	TRBV7-2	TRBJ2-5	few	CASSIFVGQTETQYF	TGTGCCAGCAGTATTTTCGTCGGGCAGACAGAGACCCAGTACTTC
-	TRBV28	TRBJ1-1	many	CASSSRDTNTEAFF	TGTGCCAGCAGTTCAAGGGACACCAACACTGAAGCTTTCTTT
TRBD1	TRBV20-1	TRBJ2-7	-	CSARGLRDSQLLSYEQYF	TGCAGTGCTAGAGGCCTCCGGGACAGCCAACTCCTCTCCTACGAGCAGTACTTC
-	TRBV25-1	TRBJ1-1	-	CASSEGSHTEAFF	TGTGCCAGCAGTGAAGGAAGTCACACTGAAGCTTTCTTT
-	TRBV12-3/TRBV12-4	TRBJ1-4	-	CASSDYNEKLFF	TGTGCCAGCAGTGATTATAATGAAAAACTGTTTTTT
TRBD2	TRBV28	TRBJ2-3	-	CASSSLRGRERADTQYF	TGTGCCAGCAGTTCGCTTCGAGGGCGGGAGAGGGCAGATACGCAGTATTTT
TRBD2	TRBV7-8	TRBJ2-5	many	CASIQSGGRDAETQYF	TGTGCCAGCATCCAGTCGGGCGGGAGAGACGCAGAGACCCAGTACTTC
TRBD1	TRBV19	TRBJ1-6	-	CASTDRGRISPLHF	TGTGCCAGTACCGACAGGGGGCGTATTTCACCCCTCCACTTT
TRBD2	TRBV19	TRBJ2-7	few	CASSIIAGGPYEQYF	TGTGCCAGTAGTATTATAGCGGGAGGACCCTACGAGCAGTACTTC
-	TRBV4-1	TRBJ2-1	few	CASRETSYNEQFF	TGCGCCAGCAGAGAAACCTCCTACAATGAGCAGTTCTTC
TRBD2	TRBV19	TRBJ2-2	-	CASSIIYLGLAGALNTGELFF	TGTGCCAGTAGTATCATCTACTTGGGACTAGCGGGAGCCCTAAACACCGGGGAGCTGTTTTTT
TRBD1	TRBV18	TRBJ2-7	many	CASSTGTAIYEQYF	TGTGCCAGCTCCACCGGGACAGCGATTTACGAGCAGTACTTC